Below, one T cell receptor (beta chain) is given with its context. Its antigen is currently unknown. TCRdb reanalysed the RT-PCR reads using MiXCR and keeps one entry per CDR3 protein. The sample contains about 520,000 distinct CDR3 sequences, roughly 25% of which appear only once. This CDR3 has 16 amino acids. V was pared by 1 base and J by 5 bases, with 9 bases of the junction left unmatched. CDR1 is SGHRS, CDR2 YFSETQ, per germline. The sample originates from a study of response to subunit inactivated influenza vaccine. Study-wide results and limits: Every seasonal influenza vaccination brings in few new T cells, the authors suggested.

This sequence was found in a man aged 50 or older who received an inactivated influenza vaccine. The chain couples TRBV5-1 to TRBJ2-5; 9 nucleotides match TRBD1. This material consisted of CD4+ T cells sorted from PBMCs, taken 4 to 6 days after vaccination. The CDR3 is CASSLIGTGTWETQYF. CDR3 bases: TGCGCCAGCAGCTTGATCGGGACAGGGACCTGGGAGACCCAGTACTTC.